This is a list of T cell receptor beta chains from one sample in a study of shared clonotypes between healthy human individuals. TCRdb keeps only in-frame clones here, not all; method: immunoSEQ multiplex PCR. The repertoire has about 2.4 million clones, approximately 93% of them found once; the top ten carry 0.36%. Input material: naive CD4+ T cells from PBMCs. The receptor source for this set is a man aged 18 to 30 in good health. Some clones in this sample may be carry-over from other donors' samples. CDR3s include the opening cysteine and the closing phenylalanine or tryptophan. A D gene is named only where the DNA matches it firmly. Some rows have no size entry. The others give once, few or many, or a class for an expanded clone.

TRBD2,TRBV2,TRBJ2-5,.,CASRELAETQYF,TGTGCCAGCAGGGAACTAGCGGAGACCCAGTACTTC
.,TRBV7-2,TRBJ2-1,.,CASTLRGAAWAYNEQFF,TGTGCCAGCACCCTTAGGGGGGCCGCGTGGGCCTACAATGAGCAGTTCTTC
.,TRBV9,TRBJ2-2,.,CASSVGTGTITGELFF,TGTGCCAGCAGCGTAGGGACCGGGACAATCACCGGGGAGCTGTTTTTT
.,TRBV28,TRBJ2-3,.,CASSLGATKGDTQYF,TGTGCCAGCAGTTTAGGGGCTACCAAGGGAGATACGCAGTATTTT
.,TRBV21-1,TRBJ2-1,.,CASRGDSARNEQFF,TGTGCCAGCAGGGGGGACAGTGCGAGGAATGAGCAGTTCTTC
.,TRBV10-3,TRBJ1-5,.,CAISESMVLNQPQHF,TGTGCCATCAGTGAGTCGATGGTCCTCAATCAGCCCCAGCATTTT
TRBD1,TRBV19,TRBJ2-7,.,CASSTADRGFYEQYF,TGTGCCAGTAGTACTGCAGACAGGGGATTCTACGAGCAGTACTTC
.,TRBV5-1,TRBJ2-1,.,CASSLVVGSYNEQFF,TGCGCCAGCAGCTTGGTGGTGGGCTCCTACAATGAGCAGTTCTTC
.,TRBV5-1,TRBJ2-3,once,CASSFSSHETDTQYF,TGCGCCAGCAGCTTCTCGTCTCACGAAACAGATACGCAGTATTTT
TRBD2,TRBV10-3,TRBJ2-1,.,CAISDRREPNNEQFF,TGTGCCATCAGTGATCGGCGGGAGCCCAACAATGAGCAGTTCTTC
TRBD2,TRBV7-2,TRBJ2-1,.,CASSERGGRERNEQFF,TGTGCCAGCAGCGAACGGGGCGGGAGGGAACGGAATGAGCAGTTCTTC
.,TRBV18,TRBJ2-7,.,CASSQLAGSYEQYF,TGTGCCAGCTCACAACTGGCGGGGTCCTACGAGCAGTACTTC
.,TRBV6-5,TRBJ2-7,.,CASSYSTGLYEQYF,TGTGCCAGCAGTTACTCTACAGGTTTGTACGAGCAGTACTTC
.,TRBV28,TRBJ2-5,.,CASSAGTQAGETQYF,TGTGCCAGCAGTGCCGGGACCCAGGCGGGAGAGACCCAGTACTTC
.,TRBV29-1,TRBJ2-1,.,CSVDPSGVQNEQFF,TGCAGCGTTGACCCCAGCGGAGTCCAAAATGAGCAGTTCTTC
.,TRBV28,TRBJ2-1,.,CASSSSTGNKNNEQFF,TGTGCCAGCAGTTCCTCGACAGGTAATAAGAACAATGAGCAGTTCTTC
TRBD1,TRBV5-5,TRBJ2-7,.,CASSLEVTGGSYEQYF,TGTGCCAGCAGCTTGGAGGTGACAGGGGGTTCCTACGAGCAGTACTTC
.,TRBV2,TRBJ2-1,.,CASNAQGSYNEQFF,TGTGCCAGCAACGCACAGGGATCCTACAATGAGCAGTTCTTC
.,TRBV10-1,TRBJ1-1,.,CASSESLGRHTEAFF,TGCGCCAGCAGTGAGTCTCTCGGCCGTCACACTGAAGCTTTCTTT
.,TRBV7-2,TRBJ2-2,.,CASSFHTASNTGELFF,TGTGCCAGCAGCTTCCACACGGCGTCGAACACCGGGGAGCTGTTTTTT
TRBD2,TRBV2,TRBJ2-1,.,CASSVRLALTANEQFF,TGTGCCAGCAGTGTACGACTAGCCCTCACAGCCAATGAGCAGTTCTTC
TRBD1,TRBV29-1,TRBJ2-7,.,CSVNRGRASEQYF,TGCAGCGTAAACAGGGGGCGGGCCTCCGAGCAGTACTTC
.,TRBV7-2,TRBJ2-2,.,CASSFYEELFF,TGTGCCAGCAGCTTTTATGAGGAGCTGTTTTTT